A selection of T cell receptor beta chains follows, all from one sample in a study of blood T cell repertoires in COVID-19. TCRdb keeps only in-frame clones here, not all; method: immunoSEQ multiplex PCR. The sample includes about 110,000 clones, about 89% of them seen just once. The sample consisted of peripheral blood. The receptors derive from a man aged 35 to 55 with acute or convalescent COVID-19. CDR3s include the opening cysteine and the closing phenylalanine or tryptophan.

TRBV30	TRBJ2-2	CACYPGTRNTGELFF
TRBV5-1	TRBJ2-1	CASSFWDSGRASYNEQFF
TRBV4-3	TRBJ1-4	CASSLGEGARLPNEKLFF
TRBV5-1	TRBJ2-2	CASSIEARGDTGELFF
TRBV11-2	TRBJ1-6	CASSTTGGDSPLHF
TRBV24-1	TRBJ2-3	CATSDPLAGFTDTQYF
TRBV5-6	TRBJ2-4	CASSYRIGVKNIQYF
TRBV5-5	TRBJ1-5	CASSLDPTNQPQHF
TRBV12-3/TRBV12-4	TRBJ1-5	CASGRGSQPQHF
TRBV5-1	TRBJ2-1	CASSLSQGHTNEQFF
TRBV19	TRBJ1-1	CASSIGGSTEAFF
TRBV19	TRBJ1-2	CASSIQGMDGYTF
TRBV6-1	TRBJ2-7	CASSEGGTGSHEQYF
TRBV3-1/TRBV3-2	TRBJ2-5	CASNQAGTGGETQYF
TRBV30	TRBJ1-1	CAWSARQGADTEAFF
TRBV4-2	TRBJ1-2	CASSGKYYGYTF
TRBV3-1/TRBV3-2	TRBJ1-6	CASSQEESSYNSPLHF
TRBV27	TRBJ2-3	CASSFREGLDTQYF
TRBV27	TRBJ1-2	CASSRVGGGRDGYTF
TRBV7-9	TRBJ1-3	CASSLTGDGNTIYF
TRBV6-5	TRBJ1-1	CAIPGQGGTEAFF
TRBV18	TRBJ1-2	CASSLSQGALGGYTF
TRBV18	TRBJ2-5	CASSTGGETQYF
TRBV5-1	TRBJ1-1	CASIGEDMNTEAFF
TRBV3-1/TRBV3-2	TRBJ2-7	CASSQRRDRNEQYF
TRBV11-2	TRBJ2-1	CASSLAGVGNEQFF
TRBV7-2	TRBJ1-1	CASSHRGRGTEAFF
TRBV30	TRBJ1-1	CAWRPGTGTEAFF
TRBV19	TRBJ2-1	CASSKGTGPYNEQFF
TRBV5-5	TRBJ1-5	CASSLTTASNQPQHF
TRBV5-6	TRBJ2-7	CASSLGGQGDYEQYF
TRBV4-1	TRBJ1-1	CASRIQGGSAEAFF
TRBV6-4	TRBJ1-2	CASILPPCGGYTF
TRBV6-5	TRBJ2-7	CASSYALESYEQYF